This T cell receptor (beta chain) was sequenced in a study of T cell responses to AZD1222 COVID-19 vaccine. General study findings and limits: Repertoire collection took place solely once the T cell response had peaked.

Clones were read by immunoSEQ multiplex PCR, and TCRdb kept only the in-frame ones, dropping some. This table holds about 150,000 clones, roughly nine tenths found once. To note about this clone: Its target is unknown.

The CDR3 loop spans 12 amino acids. Germline CDR1 is SQVTM and CDR2 is ANQGSEA. The J segment lost 4 bases and the V segment lost 8 bases, leaving 6 bases of the junction unmatched. This clonotype was sampled from an adult in good health. V is TRBV29-1 and J is TRBJ1-1; 8 nucleotides agree with TRBD1. The input for sequencing was peripheral blood, taken on day 0 of AZD1222 vaccination. In nucleotides, the CDR3 is TGCAGCACCAACAGGGGGGGCACTGAAGCTTTCTTT. Translated, it gives CSTNRGGTEAFF.